The sequence of this T cell receptor (beta chain) was determined in a study of blood T cell repertoires in COVID-19. In the study overall: Sites across the United States, Italy and Spain contributed samples from acute and convalescent COVID-19. T cells, B-cell-depleted T cells, or PBMCs provided the cDNA or gDNA that served as material.

This CDR3 is 16 amino acids long. V gave up 5 bases and J gave up 0 bases, with 13 bases separating them. Germline V gene data show CDR1 as KGHDR and CDR2 as SFDVKD. How the authors handled the data: By means of reference gene primer amplification, nucleated cell counts were estimated. Data came from immunoSEQ multiplex PCR; TCRdb stores just in-frame clones and leaves some out. V and J calls and clone size follow that table, whereas D and trimming were derived from the DNA. The table records about 190,000 clones, approximately 81% of them present only once. The source of this sequence is a woman older than 75 with active or convalescent COVID-19. This chain connects TRBV24-1 to TRBJ2-1; D perhaps matches TRBD2 (6 bases). The material sequenced was peripheral blood. The CDR3 nucleotides are TGTGCCACCAGTGGCGTCGCGGGGCCCTCCTACAATGAGCAGTTCTTC. It specifies CATSGVAGPSYNEQFF.